This T cell receptor (beta chain) stems from a study of T cell responses to AZD1222 COVID-19 vaccine. Sequencing used immunoSEQ multiplex PCR; TCRdb keeps in-frame clones, though not all of them. The sample lists about 180,000 clones, 80% to 90% seen once, with about 0.49% in the top ten. Study-wide findings and caveats: Spike-specific TCR breadth and depth went up after people got two AZD1222 doses.

Points on this clone: What it recognizes is unknown.

Per the germline V gene, CDR1 is MNHEY and CDR2 is SVGAGI. Trimming left V 0 bases short and J 3 bases short, with 9 bases between. This CDR3 contains 16 residues. This clonotype was sampled from an adult in good health. The chain carries TRBV6-5 and TRBJ1-6, with D possibly being TRBD1 (6 bases). The sample was peripheral blood, taken on day 0 of AZD1222 vaccination. The CDR3 is CASSYSRQVYNSPLHF. The CDR3, as DNA: TGTGCCAGCAGTTACTCCCGACAGGTCTATAATTCACCCCTCCACTTT.